The next 20 T cell receptor beta chains were all read from a single sample in a study of blood T cell repertoires in COVID-19. Method: immunoSEQ multiplex PCR; TCRdb's copy keeps in-frame clones and lacks some. This repertoire shows roughly 100,000 clones, around 87% found once; its top ten account for about 17%. Material: peripheral blood. The source is a human donor in a cohort sampled during active COVID-19.

The chain employs TRBV27 and TRBJ2-3; no firm D call. In germline, CDR1 is MNHEY, CDR2 SMNVEV (reference sequence). CDR3 size: 15 residues. The V and J ends lost 6 bases and 4 bases respectively, with 17 bases between them. In DNA, the CDR3 is TGTGCCAGCAGGCCTAAATCGTTCCGATCAGATACGCAGTATTTT. This translates into CASRPKSFRSDTQYF.

J is TRBJ1-4 and V is TRBV30; 10 positions agree with TRBD1. CDR1 is GTSNPN, CDR2 SVGIG, per germline (reference sequence). There are 14 residues in the CDR3. The V and J ends lost 3 bases and 5 bases, in that order; junction bases with no gene match: 3. For the CDR3, the DNA is TGTGCCTGGAGCAGGGGACAGGGGAATGAAAAACTGTTTTTT. Protein sequence: CAWSRGQGNEKLFF.

The chain couples TRBV30 to TRBJ1-4; D gene unclear. This CDR3 is 11 amino acids long. The germline V and J ends were trimmed by 0 bases and 8 bases, with 4 bases remaining between them. Looked up from germline, CDR1 is GTSNPN and CDR2 is SVGIG (reference sequence). The DNA for the CDR3 is TGTGCCTGGAGTGTCGGGGAAAAACTGTTTTTT. As protein: CAWSVGEKLFF.

This chain connects TRBV19 to TRBJ1-5, with TRBD1 matching 7 bases. V trimming: 5 bases; J trimming: 3 bases; junction bases outside the gene matches: 10. This CDR3 is built from 16 residues. The germline gives CDR1 LNHDA, CDR2 SQIVND (reference sequence). The CDR3 bases are TGTGCCAGTAGTCCACGGACAGGAGGGTCCAATCAGCCCCAGCATTTT. Protein sequence: CASSPRTGGSNQPQHF.

The chain is built from TRBV6-5 and TRBJ2-5; 12 bases align to TRBD2. This CDR3 has 13 amino acids. Germline CDR1 reads MNHEY; CDR2 reads SVGAGI. V was pared by 10 bases and J by 5 bases, with 5 bases of the junction left unmatched. In DNA form, the CDR3 reads TGTGCCACCATCGGACTAGCGGGGGAGACCCAGTACTTC. This translates into CATIGLAGETQYF.

The genes are TRBV10-3 and TRBJ2-3; 7 positions match TRBD2. Germline CDR1 ENHRY, CDR2 SYGVKD. The CDR3 loop spans 18 amino acids. The trim removed 1 base at V and 0 bases at J, leaving 10 bases unmatched. The DNA of the CDR3 is TGTGCCATCAGTGAGTTGATTCGACTAGCTAAAAGCACAGATACGCAGTATTTT. This sequence encodes CAISELIRLAKSTDTQYF.

The V call is TRBV19, the J call TRBJ1-2; 11 bases map to TRBD1. The CDR3 is made up of 15 amino acids. Germline V lookup: CDR1 LNHDA, CDR2 SQIVND (reference sequence). Trimming at V came to 4 bases and at J to 4 bases, leaving 5 bases not matched to a gene. The CDR3 DNA reads as TGTGCCAGTAGTAGCGGGACAGGGGGAACCTATGGCTACACCTTC. This gives the protein CASSSGTGGTYGYTF.

The chain recombines TRBV5-6 with TRBJ1-2; D is perhaps TRBD1 (5 bases). The CDR3 is 14 amino acids. In germline, CDR1 is SGHDT, CDR2 YYEEEE. V lost 4 bases and J 3 bases, leaving 13 bases between the germline ends. CDR3 loop: CASSPSQGHYGYTF. The CDR3, as DNA: TGTGCCAGCAGCCCCTCCCAGGGCCACTATGGCTACACCTTC.

The rearrangement joins TRBV6-1 to TRBJ2-7; 10 bases match TRBD2. Trimming at V came to 4 bases and at J to 2 bases, leaving 8 bases not matched to a gene. The CDR3 sequence is 16 residues long. Germline loops: CDR1 MNHNS, CDR2 SASEGT. The CDR3 coding sequence is TGTGCCAGCAGTGCCAGGGCTAGCGGGGGCCCCTACGAGCAGTACTTC. Residues: CASSARASGGPYEQYF.

CDR3 sequence reads: CASSKDRGETQYF. The CDR3 nucleotides read TGCGCCAGCAGCAAGGACAGGGGTGAGACCCAGTACTTC. The V gene is TRBV5-1, the J gene TRBJ2-5; 9 bases match TRBD1. The V segment lost 4 bases and the J segment 5 bases; nucleotides outside the gene matches: 3. The CDR3 totals 13 residues. Germline V gene sequence: CDR1 SGHRS, CDR2 YFSETQ.

J is TRBJ2-2 and V is TRBV4-2, with D possibly being TRBD2 (5 bases). Trimming took 1 base from V and 4 from J, leaving 10 bases between them. Germline V gene lookup returns CDR1 LGHNA and CDR2 YNFKEQ. The CDR3 is made up of 15 amino acids. This CDR3 is CASSQAAGVTGELFF. In nucleotides, the CDR3 is TGTGCCAGCAGCCAAGCAGCCGGGGTCACCGGGGAGCTGTTTTTT.

This clone was counted a few times. This sequence joins TRBV2 and TRBJ1-5, with D uncertain. The CDR3 runs to 14 residues. V lost 3 bases to trimming and J lost 0 bases, with 6 bases between them. The germline CDR1 and CDR2 sequences are SNHLY and FYNNEI. CDR3 sequence reads: CASSERASNQPQHF. The DNA for the CDR3 is TGTGCCAGCAGTGAGAGGGCTAGCAATCAGCCCCAGCATTTT.

The rearrangement links TRBV11-2 to TRBJ2-5; D not resolved. V was pared by 1 base and J by 2 bases, with 17 bases between. The germline gives CDR1 SGHAT, CDR2 FQNNGV. CDR3 length: 17 residues. The CDR3 DNA follows: TGTGCCAGCAGCTTAGGTGTCCTCTCCCCCCTGCAAGAGACCCAGTACTTC. Its translation: CASSLGVLSPLQETQYF.

The V and J genes are TRBV7-2 and TRBJ2-1; D not resolved. Germline V gene sequence: CDR1 SGHTA, CDR2 FQGNSA. The CDR3 runs to 12 residues. V was trimmed by 3 bases and J by 7 bases, leaving 7 bases between them. This CDR3 reads CASSFSANEQFF. The CDR3 coding sequence is TGTGCCAGCAGCTTCAGTGCTAATGAGCAGTTCTTC.

The chain couples TRBV5-1 to TRBJ2-1; TRBD1 agrees at 8 bases. V dropped 4 bases and J dropped 0; count of bases not matched to a gene: 3. The V gene's germline CDR1 is SGHRS and CDR2 YFSETQ. The CDR3 has 15 residues. CDR3 DNA: TGCGCCAGCAGCGGGACAGGAAGCTCCTACAATGAGCAGTTCTTC. It specifies CASSGTGSSYNEQFF.

J is TRBJ2-5 and V is TRBV2; perhaps TRBD2 as D (6 bases). There are 16 residues in the CDR3. Germline CDR1 is SNHLY and CDR2 is FYNNEI. V was clipped by 4 bases and J by 5 bases, with 20 bases between them. CDR3 region: CASSARRTTSGETQYF. In nucleotides, the CDR3 is TGTGCCAGCAGTGCTCGGCGGACTACCTCAGGGGAGACCCAGTACTTC.

The chain links TRBV27 to TRBJ2-3; weak D call: TRBD2 (5 bases). The CDR3 spans 13 residues. V lost 6 bases, J lost 3 bases, and 10 bases lay in between. Germline CDR1 reads MNHEY; CDR2 reads SMNVEV (reference sequence). CDR3 sequence reads: CASRLSGTDTQYF. CDR3 coding DNA: TGTGCCAGCAGACTAAGCGGTACAGATACGCAGTATTTT.

V is TRBV19 and J is TRBJ1-1; D call uncertain. V shed 2 bases and J shed 0 bases, with 10 bases lying between them. The germline V gene encodes CDR1 LNHDA and CDR2 SQIVND (reference sequence). This CDR3 is 15 amino acids long. CDR3 residues: CASSIRGMMNTEAFF. CDR3 sequence (DNA): TGTGCCAGTAGTATAAGAGGAATGATGAACACTGAAGCTTTCTTT.

The gene calls are TRBV5-5 and TRBJ2-3; TRBD2 agrees at 7 bases. This CDR3 comprises 16 residues. Germline V gene lookup returns CDR1 SGHKS and CDR2 YYEKEE (reference sequence). V shed 0 bases and J 2 bases; nucleotides not matched to a gene: 6. CDR3 in amino acids: CASSLDSGRATDTQYF. The CDR3 DNA follows: TGTGCCAGCAGCTTGGATTCGGGGAGGGCCACAGATACGCAGTATTTT.

This chain links TRBV23-1 with TRBJ1-1; maybe TRBD1 (5 bases). TRBV23-1 is marked as an open reading frame, function uncertain. V lost 11 bases and J lost 3, with 7 bases in between. This CDR3 is 10 amino acids long. Here the CDR3 reads CAGGYTEAFF. The DNA of the CDR3 is TGCGCCGGGGGGTACACTGAAGCTTTCTTT.